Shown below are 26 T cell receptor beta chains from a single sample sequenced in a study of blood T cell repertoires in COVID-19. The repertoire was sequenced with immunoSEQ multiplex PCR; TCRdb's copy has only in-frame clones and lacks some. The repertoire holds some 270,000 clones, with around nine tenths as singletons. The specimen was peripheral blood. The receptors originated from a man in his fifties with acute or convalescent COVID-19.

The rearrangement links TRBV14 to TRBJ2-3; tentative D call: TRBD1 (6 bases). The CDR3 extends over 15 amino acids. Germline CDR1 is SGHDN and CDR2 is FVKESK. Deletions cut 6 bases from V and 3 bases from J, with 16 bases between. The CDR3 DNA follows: TGTGCCAGCAGAATGACAGGCGAGGGGACAGATACGCAGTATTTT. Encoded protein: CASRMTGEGTDTQYF. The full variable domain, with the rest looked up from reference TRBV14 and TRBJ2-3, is EAGVTQFPSHSVIEKGQTVTLRCDPISGHDNLYWYRRVMGKEIKFLLHFVKESKQDESGMPNNRFLAERTGGTYSTLKVQPAELEDSGVYFCASRMTGEGTDTQYFGPGTRLTVL.

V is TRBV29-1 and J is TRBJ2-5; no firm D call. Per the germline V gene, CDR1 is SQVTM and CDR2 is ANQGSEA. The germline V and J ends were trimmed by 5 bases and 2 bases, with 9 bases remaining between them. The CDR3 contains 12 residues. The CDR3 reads CSVSTGQETQYF. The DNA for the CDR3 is TGCAGCGTTAGTACCGGGCAAGAGACCCAGTACTTC.

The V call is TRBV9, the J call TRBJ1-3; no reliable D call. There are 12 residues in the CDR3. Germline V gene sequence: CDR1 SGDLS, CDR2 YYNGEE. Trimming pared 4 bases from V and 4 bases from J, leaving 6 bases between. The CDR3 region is CASSSKGNTIYF. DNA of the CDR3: TGTGCCAGCAGCTCCAAAGGAAACACCATATATTTT.

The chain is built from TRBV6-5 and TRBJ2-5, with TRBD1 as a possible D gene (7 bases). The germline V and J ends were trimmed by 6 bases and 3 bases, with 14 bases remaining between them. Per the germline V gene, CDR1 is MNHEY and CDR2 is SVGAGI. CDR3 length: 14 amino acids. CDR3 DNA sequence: TGTGCCAGCAGCCCGACAGGGACTGAAGAGACCCAGTACTTC. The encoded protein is CASSPTGTEETQYF.

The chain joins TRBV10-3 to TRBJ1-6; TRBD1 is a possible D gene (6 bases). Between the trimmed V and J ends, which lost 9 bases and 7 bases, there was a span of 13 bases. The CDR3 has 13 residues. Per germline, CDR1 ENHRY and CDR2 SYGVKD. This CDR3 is CAINEDRNSPLHF. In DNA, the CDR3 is TGTGCCATTAATGAAGACAGGAATTCACCCCTCCACTTT.

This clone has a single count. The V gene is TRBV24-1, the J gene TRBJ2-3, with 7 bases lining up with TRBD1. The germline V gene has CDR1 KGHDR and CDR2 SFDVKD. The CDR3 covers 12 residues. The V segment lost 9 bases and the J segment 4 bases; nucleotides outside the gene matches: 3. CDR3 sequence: CATRQGPDTQYF. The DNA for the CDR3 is TGTGCCACCCGACAGGGCCCAGATACGCAGTATTTT.

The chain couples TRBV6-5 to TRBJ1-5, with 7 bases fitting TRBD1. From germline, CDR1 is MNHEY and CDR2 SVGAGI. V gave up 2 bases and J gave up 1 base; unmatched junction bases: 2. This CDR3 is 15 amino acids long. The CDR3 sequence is CASSYAGGSNQPQHF. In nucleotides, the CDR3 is TGTGCCAGCAGTTACGCAGGGGGAAGCAATCAGCCCCAGCATTTT.

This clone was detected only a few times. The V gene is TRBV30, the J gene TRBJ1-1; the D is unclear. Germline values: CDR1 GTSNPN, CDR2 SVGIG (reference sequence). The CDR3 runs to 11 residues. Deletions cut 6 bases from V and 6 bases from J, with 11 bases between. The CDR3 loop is CACHQVAEAFF. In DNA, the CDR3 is TGTGCCTGCCACCAGGTGGCTGAAGCTTTCTTT.

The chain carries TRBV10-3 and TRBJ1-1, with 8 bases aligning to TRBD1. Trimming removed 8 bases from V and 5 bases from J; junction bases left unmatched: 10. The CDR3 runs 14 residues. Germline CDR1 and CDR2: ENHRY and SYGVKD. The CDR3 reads CAISFDRGGTEAFF. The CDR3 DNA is TGTGCCATCTCTTTTGACAGGGGAGGGACTGAAGCTTTCTTT.

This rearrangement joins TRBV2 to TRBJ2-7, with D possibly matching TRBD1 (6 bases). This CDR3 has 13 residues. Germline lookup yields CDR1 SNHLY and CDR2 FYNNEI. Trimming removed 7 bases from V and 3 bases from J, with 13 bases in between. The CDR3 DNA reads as TGTGCCAGCATTCTGGACAGCTACTACGAGCAGTACTTC. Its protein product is CASILDSYYEQYF.

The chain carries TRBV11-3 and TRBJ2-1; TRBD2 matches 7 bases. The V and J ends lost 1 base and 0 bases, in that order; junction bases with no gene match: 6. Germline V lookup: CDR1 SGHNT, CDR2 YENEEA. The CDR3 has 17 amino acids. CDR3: CASSLGLTGGSYNEQFF. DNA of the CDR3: TGTGCCAGCAGCTTAGGGCTTACGGGGGGCTCCTACAATGAGCAGTTCTTC.

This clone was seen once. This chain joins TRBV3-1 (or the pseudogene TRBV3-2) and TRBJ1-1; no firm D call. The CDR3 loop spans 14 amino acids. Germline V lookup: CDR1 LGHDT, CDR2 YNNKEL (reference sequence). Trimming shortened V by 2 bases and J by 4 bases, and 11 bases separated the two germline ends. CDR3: CASSQRLQTTEAFF. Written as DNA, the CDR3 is TGTGCCAGCAGCCAAAGGTTACAGACCACTGAAGCTTTCTTT.

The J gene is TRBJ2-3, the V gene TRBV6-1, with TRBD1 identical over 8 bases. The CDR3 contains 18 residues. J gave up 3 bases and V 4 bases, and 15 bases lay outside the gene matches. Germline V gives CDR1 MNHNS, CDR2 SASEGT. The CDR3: CASSVSKGGQVRTDTQYF. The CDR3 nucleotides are TGTGCCAGCAGTGTTTCTAAGGGGGGACAGGTTAGGACAGATACGCAGTATTTT.

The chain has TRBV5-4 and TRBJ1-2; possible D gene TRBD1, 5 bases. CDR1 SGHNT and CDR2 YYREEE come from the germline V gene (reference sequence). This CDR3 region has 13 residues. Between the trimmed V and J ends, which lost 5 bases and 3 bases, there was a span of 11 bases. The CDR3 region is CASRSETDYGYTF. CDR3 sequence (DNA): TGTGCCAGCAGGTCCGAGACAGACTATGGCTACACCTTC.

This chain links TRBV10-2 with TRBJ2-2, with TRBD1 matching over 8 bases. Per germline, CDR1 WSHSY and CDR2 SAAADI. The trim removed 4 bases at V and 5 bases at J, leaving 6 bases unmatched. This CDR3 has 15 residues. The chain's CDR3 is CASSGGQGMTGELFF. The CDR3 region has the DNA TGCGCCAGCAGTGGAGGACAGGGAATGACCGGGGAGCTGTTTTTT.

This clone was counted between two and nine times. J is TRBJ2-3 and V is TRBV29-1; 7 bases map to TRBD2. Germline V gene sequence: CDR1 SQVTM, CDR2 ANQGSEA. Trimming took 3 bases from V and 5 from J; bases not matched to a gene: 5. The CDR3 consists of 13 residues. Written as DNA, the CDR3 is TGCAGCGTTGAGGGGACTATGGTAGATACGCAGTATTTT. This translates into CSVEGTMVDTQYF.

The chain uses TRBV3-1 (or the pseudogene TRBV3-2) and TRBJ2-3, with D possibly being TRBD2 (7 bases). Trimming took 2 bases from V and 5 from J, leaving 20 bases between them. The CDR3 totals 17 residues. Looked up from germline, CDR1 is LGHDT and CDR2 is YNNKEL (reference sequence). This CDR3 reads CASSQFVGGPMGDTQYF. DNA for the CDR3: TGTGCCAGCAGCCAATTCGTGGGGGGGCCGATGGGAGATACGCAGTATTTT.

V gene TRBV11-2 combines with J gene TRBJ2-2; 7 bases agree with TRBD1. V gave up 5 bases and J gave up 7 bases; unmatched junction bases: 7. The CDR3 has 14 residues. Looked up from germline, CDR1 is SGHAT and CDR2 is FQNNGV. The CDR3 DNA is TGTGCCAGCAGCCTCGGACAGGCTAGCGGGGAGCTGTTTTTT. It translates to CASSLGQASGELFF.

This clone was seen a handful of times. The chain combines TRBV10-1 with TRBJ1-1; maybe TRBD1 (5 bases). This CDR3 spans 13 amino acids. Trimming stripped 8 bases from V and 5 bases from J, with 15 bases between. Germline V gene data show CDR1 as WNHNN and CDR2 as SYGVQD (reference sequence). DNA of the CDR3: TGCGCCAGCCAGGGTAGAGTTGGAACTGAAGCTTTCTTT. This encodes CASQGRVGTEAFF.

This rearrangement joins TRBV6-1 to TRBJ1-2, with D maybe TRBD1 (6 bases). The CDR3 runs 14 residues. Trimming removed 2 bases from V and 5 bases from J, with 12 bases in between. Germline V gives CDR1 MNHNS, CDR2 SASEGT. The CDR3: CASSEQGKGYGYTF. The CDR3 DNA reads TGTGCCAGCAGTGAACAGGGGAAGGGTTATGGCTACACCTTC.

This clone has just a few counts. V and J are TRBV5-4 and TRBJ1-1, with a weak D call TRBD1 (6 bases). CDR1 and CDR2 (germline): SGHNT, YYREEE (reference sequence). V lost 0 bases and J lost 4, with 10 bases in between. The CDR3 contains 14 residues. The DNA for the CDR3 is TGTGCCAGCAGCTTGGACAGGGATGGCACTGAAGCTTTCTTT. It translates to CASSLDRDGTEAFF.

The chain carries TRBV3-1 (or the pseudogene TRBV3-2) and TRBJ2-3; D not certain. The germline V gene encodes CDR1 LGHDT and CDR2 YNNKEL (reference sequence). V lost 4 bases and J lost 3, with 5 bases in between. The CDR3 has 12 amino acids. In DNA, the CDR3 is TGTGCCAGCAGCCTATATACAGATACGCAGTATTTT. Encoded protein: CASSLYTDTQYF.

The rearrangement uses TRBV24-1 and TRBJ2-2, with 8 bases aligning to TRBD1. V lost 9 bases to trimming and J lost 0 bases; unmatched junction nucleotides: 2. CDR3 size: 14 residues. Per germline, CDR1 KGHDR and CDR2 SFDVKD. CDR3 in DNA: TGTGCCACCGGGACAGGTGCGAACACCGGGGAGCTGTTTTTT. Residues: CATGTGANTGELFF.

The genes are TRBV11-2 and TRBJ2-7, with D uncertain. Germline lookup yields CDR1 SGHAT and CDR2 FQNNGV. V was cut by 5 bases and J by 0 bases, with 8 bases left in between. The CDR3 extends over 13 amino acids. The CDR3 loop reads CASSAEISYEQYF. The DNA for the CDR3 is TGTGCCAGCAGCGCAGAAATCTCCTACGAGCAGTACTTC.

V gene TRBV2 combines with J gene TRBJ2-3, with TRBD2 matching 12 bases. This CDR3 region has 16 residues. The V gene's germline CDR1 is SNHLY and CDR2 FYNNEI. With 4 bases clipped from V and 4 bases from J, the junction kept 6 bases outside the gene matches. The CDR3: CASSGLAGGLADTQYF. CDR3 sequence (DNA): TGTGCCAGCAGTGGTCTAGCGGGGGGGCTCGCAGATACGCAGTATTTT.

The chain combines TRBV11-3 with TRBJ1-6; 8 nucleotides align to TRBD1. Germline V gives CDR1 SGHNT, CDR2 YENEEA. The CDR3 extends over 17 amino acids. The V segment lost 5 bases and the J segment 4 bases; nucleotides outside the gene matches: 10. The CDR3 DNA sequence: TGTGCCAGCAGCCCCAGGGGGCAGCTCGCTTATAATTCACCCCTCCACTTT. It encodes CASSPRGQLAYNSPLHF.